Listed here are 11 T cell receptor beta chains from one sample, sequenced in a study of CD8 T cells in ankylosing spondylitis. Findings of the study overall: A TCR beta motif made of 7 to 9 highly homologous variants seemed typical of ankylosing spondylitis blood.

Each CDR3 protein gets one entry after TCRdb re-called the 5' RACE reads with MiXCR. The table lists more than 500,000 distinct CDR3 sequences, approximately 5.3% of them singletons. These receptors lack a known antigen. Input material: blood, either unsorted or a sorted T cell fraction (not recorded which). The source of these receptors is a male donor with ankylosing spondylitis.

This clonotype has just a few counts. The V call is TRBV12-3 or TRBV12-4, the J call TRBJ2-1; 8 bases align to TRBD1. The CDR3 spans 13 residues. J gave up 6 bases and V 6 bases, and 4 bases lay outside the gene matches. CDR3 in DNA: TGTGCCAGCAGGCAAGACAGGGGCAATGAGCAGTTCTTC. Amino acids: CASRQDRGNEQFF.

This clonotype has ten or more counts. The J gene is TRBJ2-2, the V gene TRBV12-3 or TRBV12-4, with 8 bases aligning to TRBD1. This CDR3 has 14 residues. V trimming: 7 bases; J trimming: 3 bases; junction bases outside the gene matches: 4. The CDR3 nucleotides read TGTGCCAGCACCCACAGGGGGTACACCGGGGAGCTGTTTTTT. This translates into CASTHRGYTGELFF.

This clonotype was recorded at least ten times. The chain is built from TRBV5-1 and TRBJ2-6; TRBD2 might be the D (5 bases). Germline CDR1 and CDR2: SGHRS and YFSETQ. The V end was cut by 5 bases, the J end by 0 bases, with 12 bases between. CDR3 length equals 16 residues. The CDR3 here is CASREAVASGANVLTF. The DNA of the CDR3 is TGCGCCAGCAGGGAGGCAGTTGCCTCTGGGGCCAACGTCCTGACTTTC.

The table lists this clonotype with many counts. The V call is TRBV20-1, the J call TRBJ2-7, with D possibly matching TRBD2 (5 bases). Germline values: CDR1 DFQATT, CDR2 SNEGSKA (reference sequence). With 3 bases removed from V and 6 bases from J, the gap between germline ends came to 12 bases. The CDR3 covers 12 residues. CDR3 nucleotides: TGCAGTGCTAGCGAGGGATGGGGCGAGCAGTACTTC. Amino acids: CSASEGWGEQYF.

This clonotype was seen ten or more times. The chain links TRBV5-1 to TRBJ2-7; TRBD1 matches 8 bases. The trim removed 4 bases at V and 2 bases at J, leaving 14 bases unmatched. Per germline, CDR1 SGHRS and CDR2 YFSETQ. The CDR3 is 17 amino acids. CDR3 residues: CASSRKTGEPFPYEQYF. The CDR3 nucleotides read TGCGCCAGCAGCAGGAAGACAGGGGAACCCTTCCCCTACGAGCAGTACTTC.

In this sample, this clonotype turned up many times. The V and J genes are TRBV12-3 or TRBV12-4 and TRBJ2-7, with D hard to call. V dropped 4 bases and J dropped 6 bases, with 10 bases sitting between them. The CDR3 totals 12 residues. The CDR3 nucleotides are TGTGCCAGCAGTTCCCTCGTCTCCGAGCAGTACTTC. Its translation is CASSSLVSEQYF.

This clonotype was detected only a few times. V gene TRBV4-2 combines with J gene TRBJ1-3; D is possibly TRBD1 (6 bases). The CDR3 totals 16 residues. V was clipped by 4 bases and J by 0 bases, with 13 bases between them. The germline V gene has CDR1 LGHNA and CDR2 YNFKEQ. DNA for the CDR3: TGTGCCAGCAGCCGAGTGGACAGCAACTCTGGAAACACCATATATTTT. Its translation is CASSRVDSNSGNTIYF.

This clonotype was counted many times. The gene calls are TRBV15 and TRBJ2-2; D is undetermined. Germline loops: CDR1 LNHNV, CDR2 YYDKDF (reference sequence). Trimming pared 5 bases from V and 1 base from J, leaving 5 bases between. This CDR3 spans 13 amino acids. This CDR3 is CATSGQNTGELFF. DNA of the CDR3: TGTGCCACCAGCGGCCAGAACACCGGGGAGCTGTTTTTT.

This clonotype was picked up many times. The chain couples TRBV15 to TRBJ2-1, with 11 bases identical to TRBD2. This CDR3 is built from 17 residues. J gave up 7 bases and V 5 bases, and 13 bases lay outside the gene matches. Germline assignment: CDR1 LNHNV and CDR2 YYDKDF (reference sequence). This CDR3 is CATSHPWASGRTNEQFF. Here the CDR3 DNA reads TGTGCCACCAGCCACCCTTGGGCTAGCGGGAGGACTAATGAGCAGTTCTTC.

A few counts support this clonotype. This chain links TRBV20-1 with TRBJ2-7; no reliable D call. From germline, CDR1 is DFQATT and CDR2 SNEGSKA (reference sequence). This CDR3 has 18 amino acids. The CDR3 spells CSQGRVGQHEYDSYEQYF. The CDR3 bases are TGCAGCCAAGGAAGGGTGGGCCAGCATGAGTACGACTCCTACGAGCAGTACTTC.

At least ten counts were recorded for this clonotype. The chain is built from TRBV6-5 and TRBJ2-7; D gene uncertain. The CDR3 contains 14 residues. The germline V gene encodes CDR1 MNHEY and CDR2 SVGAGI. V lost 2 bases to trimming and J lost 0 bases, with 8 bases between them. This chain's CDR3 is CASSYQGYSYEQYF. CDR3 in DNA: TGTGCCAGCAGTTACCAAGGATACTCCTACGAGCAGTACTTC.